This entry describes one T cell receptor beta chain. Per the study methods: Amplification from reference gene primers served as the basis for estimated nucleated cell counts. Libraries were prepared by immunoSEQ multiplex PCR; TCRdb keeps only in-frame clonotypes and omits some of them. V, J and clone size derive from that table, while D and trimming were established from the DNA sequence. The profile shows about 280,000 clones, approximately 88% of them singletons. The V gene end was trimmed by 6 bases and the J gene end by 3 bases; junction bases not matched to a gene: 12. Germline V gene data show CDR1 as KGHSH and CDR2 as LQKENI. This CDR3 comprises 18 residues. This entry belongs to a study of blood T cell repertoires in COVID-19. Study at large: Samples taken during acute and convalescent COVID-19 were collected in the United States, Italy and Spain. From T cells, B-cell-depleted T cells, or PBMCs came the material, which was cDNA or gDNA.

The rearrangement joins TRBV18 to TRBJ2-7; TRBD2 matches 15 bases. This sequence originates from a man aged 18 to 30 with active or convalescent COVID-19. The sequenced sample was peripheral blood. The CDR3 reads CASSRGLAGGQGGYEQYF. The CDR3 DNA reads as TGTGCCAGCTCCCGGGGACTAGCGGGGGGCCAAGGCGGCTACGAGCAGTACTTC.